This TCR beta chain originates from a study of T-cell reconstitution after alpha-beta-depleted transplantation in children (dated by TCRdb to the mid-2010s). General notes on the study: T-cell immune reconstitution after TCRalphabeta/CD19-depleted allogeneic hematopoietic cell transplantation in children was quantitatively tracked in the study by means of TCR repertoire profiling.

V gives up 0 bases and J gives up 1 base, and the segment between their germline ends measures 3 bases. Looking up the germline V gene (reference sequence) yields CDR1 SEHNR and CDR2 FQNEAQ. The CDR3 starts with the cysteine, ends with the phenylalanine, and has 13 residues. Only the CDR3 region is kept as DNA, spanning 39 bases read in frame from base 1. The method behind the library was PCR. The instrument was an Illumina HiSeq 2500. To normalize quantification of the TCRbeta repertoire, the TCR libraries were built with molecular barcoding that relied on unique molecular identifiers. The public reads were reprocessed in TCRdb via fastp at Q25 and MiXCR, keeping in-frame beta chains. Each CDR3 protein gets just one entry, which takes the most common genes and DNA from the rows behind it. This sample has approximately 250,000 distinct CDR3 sequences in its table, and under 30% of those were observed once. Together, the top ten hold roughly 2.6% of the sample.

This clonotype was detected ten times or more. What this receptor recognizes is not known. No much larger clone is present one base from it, and per-base qualities are unavailable. The treatment or condition label, read with the paper, signifies: allogeneic hematopoietic cell transplantation with graft depleted of TCRalphabeta T cells and CD19 B cells. Transplant recipients were children who received TCRalphabeta/CD19-depleted allogeneic hematopoietic cell grafts. Summary of the overall study and its limitations: Over the following months the frequencies of hyperexpanded clones went down, and after one year T-cell counts and TCRbeta diversity were mostly credited to newly produced T cells. About two months after transplant, the apparently early recovery of alphabetaT-cell counts reportedly depended on just several hundred clones that had expanded rapidly and came from non-depleted graft cells. In some patients, high TCRbeta diversity at day 60 was attributed to recipient T cells and intrathymic progenitors that had survived conditioning.

Sequencing used PBMCs, obtained before TCRalphabeta/CD19-depleted stem cell transplant. Rearrangement joined TRBV7-9 to TRBJ1-1; there is no confident call for the D gene. This TCR came from a girl aged 2-10 years with Fanconi anemia, due to receive a stem cell transplant. This receptor has the CDR3 CASSLAGNTEAFF. The DNA is as follows: TGTGCCAGCAGCTTAGCAGGGAACACTGAAGCTTTCTTT.